This T cell receptor (beta chain) was retrieved from a study of blood T cell repertoires in COVID-19. The wider study: Spain, Italy and the United States supplied samples that represented acute and convalescent COVID-19. The analysed material was cDNA or gDNA that came from T cells, B-cell-depleted T cells, or PBMCs.

Germline V lookup: CDR1 MNHEY, CDR2 SMNVEV (reference sequence). The CDR3 extends over 15 amino acids. The trim removed 2 bases at V and 5 bases at J, leaving 5 bases unmatched. As concerns this clone: Other nucleotide sequences in the sample specify the same CDR3.

In the original workflow: By means of reference gene primer amplification, nucleated cell counts were estimated. Assay used: immunoSEQ multiplex PCR; TCRdb lists only in-frame clones, some missing. D and trimming come from the DNA, and the V and J calls and clone size come from that table. The sample records hundreds of thousands of clones, 86% being singletons. This TCR was sampled from a woman aged 30 to 39 with active or convalescent COVID-19. The sequencing sample was made of peripheral blood. The V and J genes are TRBV27 and TRBJ1-5, with TRBD1 identical over 8 bases. CDR3 coding DNA: TGTGCCAGCAGTTTAACCGGACAGGGCCATCAGCCCCAGCATTTT. Its protein product is CASSLTGQGHQPQHF.